These 4 T cell receptor beta chains came from one sample sequenced in a study of cytomegalovirus exposure and HLA in healthy donors. PCR involved 60 Vbeta and 13 Jbeta primers. Measured with immunoSEQ multiplex PCR; TCRdb has only the in-frame clones, and not every one. The table records some 150,000 clones, under 85% of them present only once. The sequencing sample was made of PBMCs. These receptors were taken from a woman aged 40 to 49 in good health and CMV-seropositive.

The V call is TRBV6-5, the J call TRBJ1-1; 7 bases fit TRBD1. The trim removed 4 bases at V and 7 bases at J, leaving 6 bases unmatched. The length of the CDR3 is 13 residues. Germline V gene data show CDR1 as MNHEY and CDR2 as SVGAGI. CDR3 DNA sequence: TGTGCCAGCAGTTCCCCGACAGGGATTGAAGCTTTCTTT. It specifies CASSSPTGIEAFF.

The V gene is TRBV10-3, the J gene TRBJ2-6; D ambiguous. The V gene's germline CDR1 is ENHRY and CDR2 SYGVKD. The V end was cut by 6 bases, the J end by 0 bases, with 9 bases between. This CDR3 is built from 15 residues. The CDR3 bases are TGTGCCATCAGCCTCAGAAGCTCTGGGGCCAACGTCCTGACTTTC. Amino acids: CAISLRSSGANVLTF.

This clone was observed a single time. This chain connects TRBV30 to TRBJ1-5; D may be TRBD1 (5 bases). Trimming removed 0 bases at V and 4 bases at J, with 13 bases between. The CDR3 contains 15 residues. Per the germline V gene, CDR1 is GTSNPN and CDR2 is SVGIG (reference sequence). CDR3 bases: TGTGCCTGGAGTGTCCAGGGCAGAAATAATCAGCCCCAGCATTTT. Translating gives CAWSVQGRNNQPQHF.

This clone was detected a few times. The J gene is TRBJ1-2, the V gene TRBV6-6, with 8 bases aligning to TRBD1. The length of the CDR3 is 14 residues. The trim removed 3 bases at V and 4 bases at J, leaving 4 bases unmatched. CDR1 is MNHNY and CDR2 is SVGAGI in the germline V gene (reference sequence). CDR3 in DNA: TGTGCCAGCAGTTATCCTGACAGGGGCTATGGCTACACCTTC. This codes for CASSYPDRGYGYTF.